This T cell receptor (beta chain) emerged from a study of T-cell reconstitution after alpha-beta-depleted transplantation in children. Molecular barcoding with unique molecular identifiers was used for the TCRbeta library. TCRdb recomputed calls from the PCR reads with MiXCR, one row per CDR3 protein. The table lists 600,000 to 700,000 distinct CDR3 sequences, roughly 17% of them singletons. This clonotype appeared many times. V was trimmed by 8 bases and J by 6 bases, leaving 14 bases between them. CDR3 length equals 13 residues. This material consisted of PBMCs from the stem cell graft donor, taken from the stem cell graft. The genes are TRBV12-3 or TRBV12-4 and TRBJ2-1; D uncertain. The receptor was derived from a human donor who donated a stem cell graft to a child with acute myeloid leukemia. The CDR3 here is CASSTRYLNEQFF. CDR3 sequence (DNA): TGTGCCAGCTCTACTCGATACCTCAATGAGCAGTTCTTC.